Included here is one T cell receptor beta chain sequence, with context. These data come from a study of blood T cell repertoires in COVID-19. At the level of the study: Samples came from the United States, Italy and Spain, spanning acute and convalescent COVID-19. Nucleic acid was either cDNA or gDNA, and it came from T cells, B-cell-depleted T cells, or PBMCs.

Original handling: Counts of nucleated cells, estimated from reference gene primer amplification, were obtained. Repertoires were generated with immunoSEQ multiplex PCR, while TCRdb's copy carries only in-frame clones and drops some. V, J and clone size are those of that table, while D and trimming were read from the DNA. The top ten hold 5% to 6.5% of the sample, which has tens of thousands of clones, approximately 88% seen once. In germline, CDR1 is MDHEN, CDR2 SYDVKM. This CDR3 is built from 16 residues. V shed 0 bases, J shed 0 bases, and the junction held 4 bases outside the gene matches. The TCR comes from a man in his sixties with acute or convalescent COVID-19. The chain couples TRBV28 to TRBJ1-1, with TRBD1 identical over 7 bases. The specimen was peripheral blood. In nucleotides, the CDR3 is TGTGCCAGCAGTTTATGGGGACAGACTATGAACACTGAAGCTTTCTTT. As protein: CASSLWGQTMNTEAFF.